This T cell receptor (beta chain) appears in the sequencing data of a study of blood T cell repertoires in COVID-19 (dated by TCRdb to the early 2020s). For context, the study as a whole: Samples covering the acute and convalescent phases of COVID-19 were provided by collaborators in the United States, Italy and Spain. The prospective study material was composed of cDNA or gDNA derived from T cells, B-cell-depleted T cells, or PBMCs. Deeply sampled blood TCRbeta repertoires from subjects exposed to, actively infected with, or recovered from COVID-19 were included in the dataset. The repertoires were released in a freely available public database intended as a resource for research on the immune response to SARS-CoV-2. Samples were obtained from the ongoing ImmuneRACE study (first 160 participants) and from about 1,300 subjects provided by 6 global collaborators. A de-identified subject ID, COVID-19 status, age in years and sex were almost always included in the sample metadata. Where HLA class I and class II types were available, the types were taken from metadata supplied by the sample provider, not from assay-based typing. What the research found in general, with its limitations: The amount of clinical and demographic metadata varied by source and participant and was provided uncurated.

Whole blood was collected in K2EDTA tubes by collaborating institutions according to the institutions' own protocols. For TCRbeta analysis, collaborators shipped samples as frozen whole blood, isolated PBMCs, or DNA extracted from either of those sample types. Inclusive of the bounding cysteine and phenylalanine, the CDR3 is 16 residues long. CDR3 DNA only is kept here, 48 bases in frame from base 1. CDR1 MGHRA and CDR2 YSYEKL are derived from the germline V gene. Relative to germline, V is missing 4 bases and J is missing 0 bases, with 6 bases of the junction outside any gene match. About this clone itself: Its antigen has not been determined. One base away there is no much larger clone; base qualities are not given.

TCRbeta CDR3 regions were amplified from genomic DNA by means of the immunoSEQ Assay, a bias-controlled multiplex PCR. In the paper's pipeline: The number of nucleated cells in each sample was estimated by amplification of reference gene primers within the assay. To quantify the absolute abundance of each unique TCRbeta CDR3 rearrangement, sequence reads were collapsed and filtered. For each sample, productive Simpson clonality was calculated by taking the square root of Simpson's diversity index across productive rearrangements. TCRdb stores this immuneACCESS table with in-frame sequences only. Part of the clones is absent; in the studies checked, under half of the shortfall reflects unresolved V genes, and no reason is known for the rest. V and J calls and clone size follow that table, whereas D and trimming were derived from the DNA. The sample table lists 180,000 or so clones, about 85% of them with a count of one. Around 10% of the sample lies in the top ten.

The V and J genes are TRBV4-1 and TRBJ2-5, and 9 bases in between align with TRBD1. Sample: peripheral blood. The sequence was obtained from an elderly woman with acute or convalescent COVID-19. The DNA is as follows: TGCGCCAGCAGCCGCTGGGACAGGGAGTACCAAGAGACCCAGTACTTC. It is translated as CASSRWDREYQETQYF.